Below are 26 T cell receptor beta chains sequenced from a single sample in a study of blood T cell repertoires in COVID-19. Assay used: immunoSEQ multiplex PCR; TCRdb lists only in-frame clones, some missing. The table includes more than 95,000 clones, 82% detected once. Sequenced material: peripheral blood. The receptors shown here come from a man older than 75 with acute or convalescent COVID-19.

V gene TRBV7-2 combines with J gene TRBJ2-1; 8 bases fit TRBD2. The CDR3 is 14 residues long. Germline lookup yields CDR1 SGHTA and CDR2 FQGNSA. V lost 2 bases, J lost 7 bases, and 4 bases stayed unmatched. The chain's CDR3 is CASSLTGGWNEQFF. The CDR3 coding sequence is TGTGCCAGCAGCTTAACGGGAGGGTGGAATGAGCAGTTCTTC. The whole variable domain, filled in from reference TRBV7-2 and TRBJ2-1, reads GAGVSQSPSNKVTEKGKDVELRCDPISGHTALYWYRQSLGQGLEFLIYFQGNSAPDKSGLPSDRFSAERTGGSVSTLTIQRTQQEDSAVYLCASSLTGGWNEQFFGPGTRLTVL.

V gene TRBV5-6 combines with J gene TRBJ2-5; the match to TRBD1 covers 9 bases. CDR3 length equals 15 residues. The junction had 8 bases not matched to a gene; V was cut back by 3 bases and J by 5 bases. Germline lookup yields CDR1 SGHDT and CDR2 YYEEEE. The CDR3 region has the DNA TGTGCCAGCAGCTCTGGGACAGGGCCTTGGGAGACCCAGTACTTC. This codes for CASSSGTGPWETQYF.

This rearrangement joins TRBV4-3 to TRBJ2-7; possible D gene TRBD1, 6 bases. This CDR3 has 16 amino acids. Looked up from germline, CDR1 is LGHNA and CDR2 is YSLEER. Trimming left V 1 base short and J 1 base short, with 14 bases between. This CDR3 reads CASSQGGGQESYEQYF. CDR3 DNA: TGCGCCAGCAGCCAAGGTGGGGGCCAGGAGTCCTACGAGCAGTACTTC.

The chain combines TRBV5-4 with TRBJ1-6; no definite D call. The germline gives CDR1 SGHNT, CDR2 YYREEE (reference sequence). V lost 3 bases and J lost 4, with 5 bases in between. The CDR3 spans 13 residues. The DNA of the CDR3 is TGTGCCAGCAGCTCCTCGTATAATTCACCCCTCCACTTT. This gives the protein CASSSSYNSPLHF. Using reference TRBV5-4 and TRBJ1-6 for the parts outside the CDR3, the full variable domain is ETGVTQSPTHLIKTRGQQVTLRCSSQSGHNTVSWYQQALGQGPQFIFQYYREEENGRGNFPPRFSGLQFPNYSSELNVNALELDDSALYLCASSSSYNSPLHFGNGTRLTVT.

A single count supports this clone. The chain carries TRBV6-6 and TRBJ1-6; 7 bases map to TRBD1. CDR1 is MNHNY, CDR2 SVGAGI, per germline (reference sequence). The CDR3 loop spans 14 amino acids. After removal of 6 bases from V and 10 bases from J, the junction contained 9 bases not matched to a gene. CDR3 coding DNA: TGTGCCAGCAGCCCAGACAGGGTGGGCTCACCCCTCCACTTT. Protein sequence: CASSPDRVGSPLHF.

As for this clone: One end of the junction varies from germline; a read error may be responsible. The chain couples TRBV7-2 to TRBJ1-6; tentative D call: TRBD1 (6 bases). The CDR3 spans 16 residues. From germline, CDR1 is SGHTA and CDR2 FQGNSA. The CDR3 loop reads CASRLGGGTYNSPLHF. The CDR3 region has the DNA TGTGCCAGCAGATTAGGGGGGGGGACCTATAATTCACCCCTCCACTTT.

The rearrangement links TRBV5-1 to TRBJ2-7; TRBD2 is a possible D gene (5 bases). Per the germline V gene, CDR1 is SGHRS and CDR2 is YFSETQ. There are 15 residues in the CDR3. V lost 4 bases to trimming and J lost 0 bases, with 14 bases between them. CDR3: CASSHPTGSSYEQYF. In nucleotides, the CDR3 is TGCGCCAGCAGCCACCCGACGGGAAGCTCCTACGAGCAGTACTTC.

The gene calls are TRBV3-1 (or the pseudogene TRBV3-2) and TRBJ2-1, with no clear D. Per germline, CDR1 LGHDT and CDR2 YNNKEL (reference sequence). V shed 2 bases and J shed 8 bases, with 10 bases lying between them. This CDR3 is 13 amino acids long. CDR3 sequence reads: CASSQPLEDEQFF. CDR3 in DNA: TGTGCCAGCAGCCAACCTCTCGAGGATGAGCAGTTCTTC.

The rearrangement links TRBV7-9 to TRBJ1-1; no firm D call. The germline V gene has CDR1 SEHNR and CDR2 FQNEAQ (reference sequence). Trimming stripped 5 bases from V and 11 bases from J, with 21 bases between. CDR3 length: 14 amino acids. The CDR3 protein is CASSSSRPEMFAFF. The CDR3 coding sequence is TGTGCCAGCAGCAGTTCCCGTCCCGAGATGTTTGCTTTCTTT.

The chain links TRBV4-3 to TRBJ2-2; the D is unclear. The germline CDR1 and CDR2 sequences are LGHNA and YSLEER. Trimming took off 3 bases at V and 7 bases at J, with 3 bases between the two ends. The CDR3 is 11 amino acids. The CDR3 coding sequence is TGCGCCAGCAGCCATCTCGGGGAGCTGTTTTTT. Its translation: CASSHLGELFF.

CDR3 amino acids: CSVRGGQMNTEAFF. DNA of the CDR3: TGCAGCGTTAGAGGGGGACAGATGAACACTGAAGCTTTCTTT. The chain couples TRBV29-1 to TRBJ1-1; 7 bases line up with TRBD1. CDR1 is SQVTM and CDR2 is ANQGSEA in the germline V gene. J gave up 0 bases and V 5 bases, and 6 bases lay outside the gene matches. The CDR3 runs to 14 residues.

The chain has TRBV6-6 and TRBJ2-7, with D perhaps TRBD2 (5 bases). The germline CDR1 and CDR2 sequences are MNHNY and SVGAGI (reference sequence). Trimming shortened V by 5 bases and J by 6 bases, and 23 bases separated the two germline ends. This CDR3 is 16 amino acids long. The CDR3 DNA reads as TGTGCCAGCAGTCCGACCGACTACAAACAAAACCTCGAGCAGTACTTC. It yields the protein CASSPTDYKQNLEQYF.

This chain links TRBV6-5 with TRBJ2-1; D is undetermined. Germline CDR1 MNHEY, CDR2 SVGAGI. This CDR3 has 13 residues. Trimming cost V 6 bases and J 6 bases, with 12 bases left between them. The CDR3 coding sequence is TGTGCCAGCAGGGGCTCTGCCCTCAATGAGCAGTTCTTC. Residues: CASRGSALNEQFF.

J is TRBJ2-7 and V is TRBV3-1 (or the pseudogene TRBV3-2); D call uncertain. The CDR3 spans 15 residues. Germline CDR1 is LGHDT and CDR2 is YNNKEL (reference sequence). The V and J ends lost 0 bases and 1 base respectively, with 10 bases between them. In DNA form, the CDR3 reads TGTGCCAGCAGCCAAGATAGGCCTAGATCCTACGAGCAGTACTTC. This codes for CASSQDRPRSYEQYF.

The CDR3 sequence is CASSSSVGTNQPQHF. The CDR3 bases are TGTGCCAGCAGCTCCAGCGTAGGAACCAATCAGCCCCAGCATTTT. This chain uses TRBV11-2 with TRBJ1-5, with D hard to call. The CDR3 sequence is 15 residues long. V shed 4 bases and J shed 3 bases, with 13 bases lying between them. Germline CDR1 is SGHAT and CDR2 is FQNNGV.

This clone was seen more than once but under ten times. The chain joins TRBV18 to TRBJ1-5; no clear D gene. Germline V gene lookup returns CDR1 KGHSH and CDR2 LQKENI. CDR3 size: 12 residues. Trimming left V 2 bases short and J 5 bases short, with 4 bases between. The chain's CDR3 is CASSPSDQPQHF. CDR3 DNA sequence: TGTGCCAGCTCACCATCAGATCAGCCCCAGCATTTT.

The chain combines TRBV7-9 with TRBJ2-7; a weak D match, TRBD2 (5 bases). The CDR3 spans 14 residues. Trimming removed 9 bases from V and 0 bases from J, with 15 bases in between. Germline V gene sequence: CDR1 SEHNR, CDR2 FQNEAQ (reference sequence). CDR3 sequence reads: CASSGEPNSYEQYF. The CDR3 region has the DNA TGTGCCAGTTCCGGGGAGCCGAACTCCTACGAGCAGTACTTC.

The rearrangement uses TRBV7-2 and TRBJ2-2; 10 bases are a match to TRBD2. V trimming: 5 bases; J trimming: 7 bases; junction bases outside the gene matches: 13. This CDR3 has 17 amino acids. Looked up from germline, CDR1 is SGHTA and CDR2 is FQGNSA. The DNA of the CDR3 is TGTGCCAGCAGCACCCGGGGGCCTAGCGGGGGAGGCGGGGAGCTGTTTTTT. Translating gives CASSTRGPSGGGGELFF. Supplemented by reference TRBV7-2 and TRBJ2-2, the full variable domain reads GAGVSQSPSNKVTEKGKDVELRCDPISGHTALYWYRQSLGQGLEFLIYFQGNSAPDKSGLPSDRFSAERTGGSVSTLTIQRTQQEDSAVYLCASSTRGPSGGGGELFFGEGSRLTVL.

The V call is TRBV7-2, the J call TRBJ1-2, with D uncertain. Germline CDR1 is SGHTA and CDR2 is FQGNSA. The CDR3 extends over 15 amino acids. V was clipped by 4 bases and J by 0 bases, with 12 bases between them. The CDR3 nucleotides read TGTGCCAGCAGCTCCCCTTCAACTGCTAACTATGGCTACACCTTC. Protein sequence: CASSSPSTANYGYTF.

This rearrangement joins TRBV10-1 to TRBJ2-3; 11 nucleotides match TRBD2. J gave up 4 bases and V 4 bases, and 4 bases lay outside the gene matches. This CDR3 spans 15 amino acids. Germline assignment: CDR1 WNHNN and CDR2 SYGVQD (reference sequence). DNA for the CDR3: TGCGCCAGCAGTGGGGGGACTAGCGGACCAGATACGCAGTATTTT. Translated: CASSGGTSGPDTQYF.

The chain recombines TRBV28 with TRBJ1-1, with D maybe TRBD1 (6 bases). Germline V gene data show CDR1 as MDHEN and CDR2 as SYDVKM. The ends were cut back, 6 bases at V and 3 bases at J, with 14 bases in the middle. CDR3 length: 14 amino acids. CDR3 in DNA: TGTGCCAGCAGGATACAGGGTTTTGACACTGAAGCTTTCTTT. This sequence encodes CASRIQGFDTEAFF.

In this sample, this clone turned up once. The V gene is TRBV18, the J gene TRBJ1-1, with D hard to call. Germline V gene sequence: CDR1 KGHSH, CDR2 LQKENI. CDR3 length equals 14 residues. Trimming pared 2 bases from V and 4 bases from J, leaving 11 bases between. CDR3 sequence reads: CASSPSSAVTEAFF. The CDR3 DNA follows: TGTGCCAGCTCACCATCTTCAGCGGTCACTGAAGCTTTCTTT.

The chain recombines TRBV7-8 with TRBJ1-6; 7 nucleotides match TRBD1. CDR1 is SGHVS, CDR2 FQNEAQ, per germline. The CDR3 length is 15 residues. The ends lost 5 bases at V and 5 bases at J; junction bases unmatched: 6. CDR3 amino acids: CASSARDRDNSPLHF. CDR3 in DNA: TGTGCCAGCAGCGCAAGGGACAGAGATAATTCACCCCTCCACTTT.

The genes are TRBV4-3 and TRBJ2-7, with TRBD1 identical over 9 bases. Germline assignment: CDR1 LGHNA and CDR2 YSLEER. J gave up 4 bases and V 1 base, and 2 bases lay outside the gene matches. CDR3 length equals 14 residues. The CDR3 coding sequence is TGCGCCAGCAGCCAAGGGACAGGGGATTACGAGCAGTACTTC. Translating it yields CASSQGTGDYEQYF.

The chain recombines TRBV5-1 with TRBJ2-6, with a tentative D call TRBD2 (5 bases). V was cut by 0 bases and J by 0 bases, with 7 bases left in between. There are 16 residues in the CDR3. The germline CDR1 and CDR2 sequences are SGHRS and YFSETQ. In nucleotides, the CDR3 is TGCGCCAGCAGCTTGGCTGGGAGCTCTGGGGCCAACGTCCTGACTTTC. Its translation: CASSLAGSSGANVLTF.

The V call is TRBV7-2, the J call TRBJ2-7; tentative D call: TRBD2 (6 bases). This CDR3 has 16 residues. V gave up 3 bases and J gave up 0 bases, with 15 bases separating them. Per germline, CDR1 SGHTA and CDR2 FQGNSA. For the CDR3, the DNA is TGTGCCAGCAGCTTGGGGAGGCCCGGGGTCTCCTACGAGCAGTACTTC. Translation gives CASSLGRPGVSYEQYF.